One sample yielded the 31 T cell receptor beta chains listed below, sequenced in a study of response to subunit inactivated influenza vaccine (dated by TCRdb to the late 2010s). Libraries were built with RT-PCR. Sequencing instrument: Illumina HiSeq 2500. TCRdb trimmed the raw reads at Q25, called clones with MiXCR and kept productive beta chains. Each entry is one CDR3 protein sequence, shown with its most common DNA and genes. This sample holds about 300,000 distinct CDR3 sequences; around 22% were observed only once. The ten biggest clones cover 10% to 13% of the sample. Sequencing used PBMCs from blood, obtained about 19 months after vaccination. These TCRs come from a man aged 50 to 75 who received an inactivated influenza vaccine. Donor details come from another sample of the same person, matched by shared clones.

The table lists this clonotype with a count of one. The J gene is TRBJ2-1, the V gene TRBV29-1; D is uncertain. The germline V gene has CDR1 SQVTM and CDR2 ANQGSEA. This CDR3 comprises 21 residues. Trimming shortened V by 3 bases and J by 15 bases, and 45 bases separated the two germline ends. The CDR3 region is CSVDTPRPGDRPRVTMSSRFF. The CDR3 region has the DNA TGCAGCGTTGATACCCCAAGGCCAGGCGACCGGCCAAGAGTGACAATGAGTTCACGGTTCTTC.

The chain joins TRBV10-3 to TRBJ1-6; unclear D gene. This CDR3 has 12 residues. Trimming removed 8 bases at V and 5 bases at J, with 7 bases between. CDR1 and CDR2 (germline): ENHRY, SYGVKD. The CDR3 spells CAILADNSPLHF. CDR3 nucleotides: TGTGCCATCCTGGCGGATAATTCACCCCTCCACTTT.

This clonotype appeared a single time. Its ends do not fully match the called genes, so a read error is possible. The chain is built from TRBV6-2 or TRBV6-3 and TRBJ2-1; possibly TRBD2 for D (5 bases). In germline, CDR1 is MNHEY, CDR2 SVGEGT. The CDR3 sequence is 12 residues long. The CDR3 region is CASSPDGLKQLF. The CDR3 nucleotides read TGTGCCAGCAGTCCAGACGGACTTAAGCAGTTATTC.

This clonotype was counted only a few times. The CDR3: CASSQAGQTPPNYGYTF. CDR3 in DNA: TGTGCCAGCAGCCAAGCGGGACAGACACCTCCTAACTATGGCTACACCTTC. V and J are TRBV4-2 and TRBJ1-2; 7 bases are a match to TRBD1. Trimming at V came to 1 base and at J to 0 bases, leaving 8 bases not matched to a gene. There are 17 residues in the CDR3. Germline V lookup: CDR1 LGHNA, CDR2 YNFKEQ.

This clonotype has only one observation. This chain links TRBV20-1 with TRBJ1-4; no definite D call. The CDR3 is 13 residues long. In germline, CDR1 is DFQATT, CDR2 SNEGSKA (reference sequence). Deletions cut 5 bases from V and 6 bases from J, with 13 bases between. This chain's CDR3 is CSAFQAGDEKLFF. The CDR3 DNA reads TGCAGTGCTTTCCAGGCCGGGGATGAAAAACTGTTTTTT.

The CDR3: CASSLRGHLPYF. CDR3 DNA sequence: TGTGCCAGCAGCTTACGGGGACACCTCCCCTATTTT. The chain combines TRBV7-2 with TRBJ1-3; perhaps TRBD1 as D (6 bases). CDR1 is SGHTA and CDR2 is FQGNSA in the germline V gene. The CDR3 is 12 amino acids. V was shortened by 2 bases and J by 16 bases, with 15 bases between the two germline ends.

This rearrangement joins TRBV28 to TRBJ1-1; the D gene is possibly TRBD1 (5 bases). This CDR3 has 15 amino acids. V lost 7 bases and J 0 bases, leaving 15 bases between the germline ends. Germline assignment: CDR1 MDHEN and CDR2 SYDVKM. In DNA form, the CDR3 reads TGTGCCAGCACCCTTCCCGGGACGGTGAACACTGAAGCTTTCTTT. It specifies CASTLPGTVNTEAFF.

There are a few counts of this clonotype. The chain has TRBV7-2 and TRBJ2-5; 9 nucleotides line up with TRBD2. V shed 5 bases and J 4 bases; nucleotides not matched to a gene: 11. CDR1 and CDR2 (germline): SGHTA, FQGNSA. This CDR3 contains 16 residues. CDR3 in amino acids: CASSPLPGLAVETQYF. CDR3 DNA sequence: TGTGCCAGCAGCCCCCTTCCGGGACTAGCCGTAGAGACCCAGTACTTC.

This chain's CDR3 is CASSPSTGAVSYEQYF. CDR3 bases: TGTGCCAGCTCACCGTCGACAGGGGCCGTTTCCTACGAGCAGTACTTC. The chain joins TRBV18 to TRBJ2-7; 8 bases line up with TRBD1. Per germline, CDR1 KGHSH and CDR2 LQKENI. Germline trimming cut 3 bases from V and 1 base from J; bases unmatched to any gene: 8. The CDR3 is 16 amino acids.

This clonotype was found a few times. This chain connects TRBV11-2 to TRBJ2-1; D tentatively fits TRBD1 or TRBD2 (5 bases each). The V gene lost 5 bases and the J gene lost 0 bases, with 17 bases spanning the gap. Germline V gene sequence: CDR1 SGHAT, CDR2 FQNNGV. The CDR3 runs 17 residues. DNA of the CDR3: TGTGCCAGCAGCCACGCGAGGGGCTTCAGCTCCTACAATGAGCAGTTCTTC. It is translated as CASSHARGFSSYNEQFF.

This rearrangement joins TRBV27 to TRBJ1-4, with D possibly matching TRBD1 (5 bases). The CDR3 totals 13 residues. Looked up from germline, CDR1 is MNHEY and CDR2 is SMNVEV (reference sequence). V lost 0 bases to trimming and J lost 14 bases, with 13 bases between them. This CDR3 is CASSLSPQGVLFF. The CDR3 nucleotides are TGTGCCAGCAGTTTATCTCCCCAGGGTGTCCTGTTTTTT.

Turning to this clonotype: This may be a read error: a much more frequent sequence differs by one nucleotide. It is likely a read error, because the conserved phenylalanine at the end of the CDR3 is missing. The chain combines TRBV14 with TRBJ1-2, with D possibly being TRBD1 (5 bases). V lost 0 bases to trimming and J lost 2 bases, with 10 bases between them. The germline V gene has CDR1 SGHDN and CDR2 FVKESK. The CDR3 extends over 15 amino acids. The CDR3 here is CASSQDPAGNYGYTI. CDR3 coding DNA: TGTGCCAGCAGCCAAGATCCCGCAGGGAACTATGGCTACACCATC.

This clonotype was detected a few times. The chain joins TRBV3-1 to TRBJ1-2; 7 nucleotides align to TRBD1. The CDR3 totals 13 residues. In germline, CDR1 is LGHDT, CDR2 YNNKEL (reference sequence). Germline trimming cut 6 bases from V and 10 bases from J; bases unmatched to any gene: 11. CDR3 nucleotide sequence: TGTGCCAGCAGGGCCGTGACAGGGCTGATCTACACCTTC. Protein product: CASRAVTGLIYTF.

The chain links TRBV18 to TRBJ2-3; 9 bases map to TRBD2. CDR3 length: 16 residues. The V segment lost 3 bases and the J segment 2 bases; nucleotides outside the gene matches: 6. The V gene's germline CDR1 is KGHSH and CDR2 LQKENI. CDR3 region: CASSPSLAGHTDTQYF. DNA of the CDR3: TGTGCCAGCTCACCCTCTCTAGCGGGGCACACAGATACGCAGTATTTT.

The J gene is TRBJ2-7, the V gene TRBV7-9; D may correspond to TRBD1 or TRBD2 (8 bases each). Germline V CDR1 and CDR2: SEHNR, FQNEAQ (reference sequence). The CDR3 extends over 16 amino acids. Trimming cost V 8 bases and J 3 bases, with 23 bases left between them. In DNA form, the CDR3 reads TGTGCCAGCGGCGATAGCGGGGACAGGCACTTCTACGAGCAGTACTTC. Translating gives CASGDSGDRHFYEQYF.

Many counts were recorded for this clonotype. The V gene is TRBV7-2, the J gene TRBJ1-3, with D unresolved. Germline V lookup: CDR1 SGHTA, CDR2 FQGNSA. The CDR3 has 15 amino acids. The V gene lost 3 bases and the J gene lost 4 bases, with 13 bases spanning the gap. The CDR3 sequence: CASSFGGGPGNTIYF. The DNA of the CDR3 is TGTGCCAGCAGCTTTGGTGGAGGTCCGGGAAACACCATATATTTT.

This clonotype has a count of ten or more. The chain joins TRBV10-2 to TRBJ1-1; 9 bases are shared with TRBD1. Trimming cost V 8 bases and J 3 bases; bases outside gene matches: 4. Germline V gene lookup returns CDR1 WSHSY and CDR2 SAAADI. The CDR3 totals 13 residues. CDR3 DNA sequence: TGCGCCAGCCAGGACAGGGGTCACACTGAAGCTTTCTTT. Its translation is CASQDRGHTEAFF.

V usage is TRBV20-1 and J usage is TRBJ2-7; no reliable D call. Germline CDR1 reads DFQATT; CDR2 reads SNEGSKA (reference sequence). This CDR3 region has 8 residues. The CDR3 sequence: CNQHEQYF. DNA of the CDR3: TGCAACCAACACGAGCAGTACTTC.

This clonotype was counted only a few times. This chain connects TRBV14 to TRBJ1-2, with D tentatively TRBD1 (5 bases). Germline values: CDR1 SGHDN, CDR2 FVKESK. The CDR3 is 15 amino acids. V lost 4 bases to trimming and J lost 4 bases, with 16 bases between them. The CDR3 DNA reads TGTGCCAGCAGCCCGCCGGGACCTCGGGGCTATGGCTACACCTTC. It specifies CASSPPGPRGYGYTF.

This clonotype was detected a few times. The chain recombines TRBV12-3 or TRBV12-4 with TRBJ1-1, with 9 bases that match TRBD1. Unmatched junction bases numbered 5, after V lost 3 bases and J lost 6 bases. This CDR3 spans 14 amino acids. CDR3 amino acids: CASSLGQGRAEAFF. For the CDR3, the DNA is TGTGCCAGCAGTTTGGGACAGGGTAGGGCTGAAGCTTTCTTT.

The genes are TRBV5-6 and TRBJ2-7; D uncertain. CDR3 length equals 14 residues. The germline V and J ends were trimmed by 4 bases and 0 bases, with 11 bases remaining between them. Germline CDR1 and CDR2: SGHDT and YYEEEE. CDR3 nucleotides: TGTGCCAGCAGCCTGGACGCAGTCTCCTACGAGCAGTACTTC. Amino acid sequence: CASSLDAVSYEQYF.

The table lists this clonotype with a few counts. The J gene is TRBJ1-3, the V gene TRBV15; tentatively, D is TRBD1 (5 bases). The CDR3 covers 17 residues. V lost 3 bases to trimming and J lost 0 bases, with 15 bases between them. From germline, CDR1 is LNHNV and CDR2 YYDKDF (reference sequence). The DNA for the CDR3 is TGTGCCACCAGCAGGTCCTTCGGGCAGGGCTCTGGAAACACCATATATTTT. Its protein product is CATSRSFGQGSGNTIYF.

The count of this clonotype is one. This chain joins TRBV9 and TRBJ2-3, with 15 positions matching TRBD2. This CDR3 region has 19 residues. V dropped 4 bases and J dropped 4; count of bases not matched to a gene: 13. Germline V gene lookup returns CDR1 SGDLS and CDR2 YYNGEE. The CDR3 DNA reads as TGTGCCAGCAGCCCTCAGGGACTAGCGGGAGGACGTACTTCAGATACGCAGTATTTT. The encoded protein is CASSPQGLAGGRTSDTQYF. The full variable domain, rest sourced from reference TRBV9 and TRBJ2-3, is DSGVTQTPKHLITATGQRVTLRCSPRSGDLSVYWYQQSLDQGLQFLIQYYNGEERAKGNILERFSAQQFPDLHSELNLSSLELGDSALYFCASSPQGLAGGRTSDTQYFGPGTRLTVL.

This clonotype has a handful of counts. J is TRBJ1-2 and V is TRBV10-3; D not certain. Per germline, CDR1 ENHRY and CDR2 SYGVKD. This CDR3 has 17 amino acids. V gave up 6 bases and J gave up 1 base, with 21 bases separating them. Here the CDR3 reads CAISSLGLSTVNYGYTF. The CDR3 DNA is TGTGCCATCAGCTCACTCGGGTTATCGACCGTTAACTATGGCTACACCTTC.

The chain links TRBV27 to TRBJ1-2; TRBD1 is a possible D gene (5 bases). V gave up 5 bases and J gave up 4 bases, with 8 bases separating them. Germline V CDR1 and CDR2: MNHEY, SMNVEV (reference sequence). This CDR3 region has 12 residues. The CDR3 coding sequence is TGTGCCAGCAGTGACAGCCCCTATGGCTACACCTTC. As protein: CASSDSPYGYTF.

This clonotype has just a few counts. The rearrangement links TRBV9 to TRBJ2-3; 7 positions agree with TRBD2. Germline CDR1 and CDR2: SGDLS and YYNGEE. Germline trimming cut 0 bases from V and 3 bases from J; bases unmatched to any gene: 7. CDR3 length equals 16 residues. This CDR3 reads CASSVEGGGGTDTQYF. The DNA of the CDR3 is TGTGCCAGCAGCGTAGAGGGCGGGGGTGGAACAGATACGCAGTATTTT.

The CDR3 spells CASSYIQGARKVTSPLHF. CDR3 DNA: TGTGCCAGCAGTTACATACAGGGGGCCAGGAAAGTTACCTCACCCCTCCACTTT. The chain couples TRBV6-2 or TRBV6-3 to TRBJ1-6; TRBD1 aligns across 9 bases. The V segment lost 2 bases and the J segment 10 bases; nucleotides outside the gene matches: 15. Germline V gene data show CDR1 as MNHEY and CDR2 as SVGEGT. CDR3 length equals 18 residues.

The chain couples TRBV12-3 or TRBV12-4 to TRBJ1-6; a possible D gene is TRBD1 (5 bases). V dropped 3 bases and J dropped 7 bases, with 13 bases sitting between them. CDR3 length: 15 amino acids. The CDR3 loop is CASSFAGGLNSPLHF. Written as DNA, the CDR3 is TGTGCCAGCAGTTTTGCGGGGGGGTTGAATTCACCCCTCCACTTT.

CDR3 sequence reads: CASSWTWTSGSSRTDTQYF. The DNA for the CDR3 is TGTGCCAGCAGTTGGACTTGGACTAGCGGGAGCTCGCGCACAGATACGCAGTATTTT. The chain is built from TRBV6-4 and TRBJ2-3, with 13 positions matching TRBD2. The ends lost 5 bases at V and 1 base at J; junction bases unmatched: 12. CDR3 length: 19 residues. Germline CDR1 is MRHNA and CDR2 is SNTAGT.

A few counts support this clonotype. The chain couples TRBV20-1 to TRBJ1-1, with TRBD1 matching over 7 bases. The CDR3 runs to 15 residues. Trimming at V came to 0 bases and at J to 3 bases, leaving 7 bases not matched to a gene. Germline lookup yields CDR1 DFQATT and CDR2 SNEGSKA (reference sequence). CDR3 DNA sequence: TGCAGTGCTAGAGACCTCAGGGGGTCGGACACTGAAGCTTTCTTT. This translates into CSARDLRGSDTEAFF.

This rearrangement joins TRBV4-2 to TRBJ1-4; possibly TRBD1 for D (6 bases). Trimming removed 10 bases from V and 8 bases from J, with 20 bases in between. The CDR3 is 14 amino acids. The germline gives CDR1 LGHNA, CDR2 YNFKEQ. The CDR3 DNA reads as TGTGCCACGAACGGCCCAGGGGATGAAGAAAAACTGTTTTTT. It encodes CATNGPGDEEKLFF.